What follows are 18 T cell receptor beta chains derived from one specimen sequenced in a study of vaccination effects on CD4 cells after COVID-19. Method: immunoSEQ multiplex PCR; TCRdb's copy keeps in-frame clones and lacks some. The sample holds 20,000 to 25,000 clones, about 65% seen once. Antigen-specific CD4+ T cell clonotypes were called by their expansion after viral peptide-pool culture in ViraFEST. Subsequent to a culture period of about nine days, CD4+ T cells were isolated. Having tested negative for nucleocapsid antibodies, the vaccine recipients showed no prior SARS-CoV-2 infection. These TCRs' antigens remain unknown. This material consisted of CD4+ T cells from PBMCs cultured with HCoV-NL63 spike peptides, taken before COVID-19 vaccination. The receptors derive from a human donor who received a COVID-19 vaccine.

The V call is TRBV18, the J call TRBJ1-1; a possible D gene is TRBD1 (5 bases). This CDR3 region has 14 residues. From germline, CDR1 is KGHSH and CDR2 LQKENI. Trimming shortened V by 4 bases and J by 5 bases, and 14 bases separated the two germline ends. CDR3 sequence: CASSRGGWGTEAFF. CDR3 bases: TGTGCCAGCTCACGGGGGGGATGGGGAACTGAAGCTTTCTTT.

The V gene is TRBV6-1, the J gene TRBJ1-2; D remains unclear. Germline V gene lookup returns CDR1 MNHNS and CDR2 SASEGT. V lost 0 bases and J lost 5, with 4 bases in between. The CDR3 runs to 12 residues. CDR3 protein: CASSEARYGYTF. The CDR3 bases are TGTGCCAGCAGTGAAGCCAGGTATGGCTACACCTTC.

The rearrangement joins TRBV13 to TRBJ2-3, with 8 bases matching TRBD2. V gave up 3 bases and J gave up 0 bases; unmatched junction bases: 5. The CDR3 has 16 residues. The germline V gene encodes CDR1 PRHDT and CDR2 FYEKMQ (reference sequence). The CDR3 DNA is TGTGCCAGCAGCTTGGGGGGACTAGTTAGCACAGATACGCAGTATTTT. Its protein product is CASSLGGLVSTDTQYF.

The chain combines TRBV5-1 with TRBJ2-2; weak D call: TRBD1 (6 bases). Per germline, CDR1 SGHRS and CDR2 YFSETQ. Trimming shortened V by 2 bases and J by 0 bases, and 17 bases separated the two germline ends. The CDR3 totals 18 residues. As DNA, the CDR3 is TGCGCCAGCAGCTTAACTCAGAGGGGGTTTTCGAACACCGGGGAGCTGTTTTTT. This gives the protein CASSLTQRGFSNTGELFF.

CDR3 sequence: CASSLEGPQGNSPLHF. CDR3 bases: TGCGCCAGCAGCTTGGAGGGGCCACAGGGAAATTCACCCCTCCACTTT. V is TRBV5-1 and J is TRBJ1-6, with D perhaps TRBD1 (6 bases). CDR3 length equals 16 residues. Per the germline V gene, CDR1 is SGHRS and CDR2 is YFSETQ. V dropped 0 bases and J dropped 7 bases, with 14 bases sitting between them.

This clone occurred a few times. CDR3 nucleotides: TGCAGTGCTAGTTCCCAGGGGGCGTGGGGCCGTAGGGACACTGAAGCTTTCTTT. Amino acids: CSASSQGAWGRRDTEAFF. The rearrangement joins TRBV20-1 to TRBJ1-1; 8 nucleotides match TRBD1. After removal of 3 bases from V and 3 bases from J, the junction contained 18 bases not matched to a gene. The CDR3 is made up of 18 amino acids. CDR1 DFQATT and CDR2 SNEGSKA come from the germline V gene (reference sequence).

V gene TRBV2 combines with J gene TRBJ1-5; 8 nucleotides match TRBD1. There are 17 residues in the CDR3. Trimming took 4 bases from V and 2 from J; bases not matched to a gene: 10. The germline V gene has CDR1 SNHLY and CDR2 FYNNEI. As DNA, the CDR3 is TGTGCCAGCAGTGGACTACGGACAGGGTTGGGCAATCAGCCCCAGCATTTT. This translates into CASSGLRTGLGNQPQHF.

The rearrangement links TRBV18 to TRBJ1-5, with D unclear. V shed 3 bases and J shed 2 bases, with 11 bases lying between them. In germline, CDR1 is KGHSH, CDR2 LQKENI. The CDR3 loop spans 15 amino acids. The CDR3 region has the DNA TGTGCCAGCTCACCCGACCTGGGCGGCAATCAGCCCCAGCATTTT. It encodes CASSPDLGGNQPQHF.

The chain couples TRBV29-1 to TRBJ2-1, with 12 bases identical to TRBD2. The CDR3 covers 15 residues. Unmatched junction bases numbered 9, after V lost 6 bases and J lost 6 bases. Germline CDR1 is SQVTM and CDR2 is ANQGSEA. In nucleotides, the CDR3 is TGCAGCGTCAGACTAGCGGGGGACCTTTTCAATGAGCAGTTCTTC. The encoded protein is CSVRLAGDLFNEQFF.

In its sample, this clone was seen a few times. The V call is TRBV6-2 or TRBV6-3, the J call TRBJ1-2; 12 nucleotides agree with TRBD1. V shed 6 bases and J 5 bases; nucleotides not matched to a gene: 7. Germline-derived CDR1 and CDR2 are MNHEY and SVGEGT. The CDR3 runs 15 residues. The CDR3 region has the DNA TGTGCCAGCAGCGGGACAGGGGGCAATCTATATGGCTACACCTTC. This codes for CASSGTGGNLYGYTF.

This clone is medium-sized within its sample. This chain uses TRBV12-3 or TRBV12-4 with TRBJ2-2; D gene unclear. This CDR3 comprises 13 residues. Trimming removed 1 base at V and 4 bases at J, with 4 bases between. CDR3 loop: CASSLETTGELFF. In DNA form, the CDR3 reads TGTGCCAGCAGTTTAGAAACCACCGGGGAGCTGTTTTTT.

The J gene is TRBJ1-6, the V gene TRBV6-5; 10 nucleotides match TRBD1. The CDR3 sequence is 14 residues long. The ends lost 7 bases at V and 7 bases at J; junction bases unmatched: 4. Germline loops: CDR1 MNHEY, CDR2 SVGAGI. The CDR3 here is CASTPGQGNSPLHF. DNA of the CDR3: TGTGCCAGCACCCCGGGACAGGGGAATTCACCCCTCCACTTT.

The V call is TRBV5-1, the J call TRBJ1-1; 9 bases are shared with TRBD1. With 7 bases clipped from V and 0 bases from J, the junction kept 13 bases outside the gene matches. The CDR3 totals 17 residues. Germline CDR1 reads SGHRS; CDR2 reads YFSETQ. The CDR3 reads CASDPGQGMPMNTEAFF. CDR3 DNA sequence: TGCGCCAGCGACCCCGGACAGGGGATGCCTATGAACACTGAAGCTTTCTTT.

The chain links TRBV30 to TRBJ2-7; TRBD2 is a possible D gene (5 bases). This CDR3 comprises 14 residues. Deletions cut 3 bases from V and 10 bases from J, with 22 bases between. Germline CDR1 reads GTSNPN; CDR2 reads SVGIG (reference sequence). The CDR3 region has the DNA TGTGCCTGGAGCCCCCCAGCTCCCACCCGGGGTCAGTACTTC. This encodes CAWSPPAPTRGQYF.

This clone was counted between two and nine times. J is TRBJ2-2 and V is TRBV4-2; D unresolved. This CDR3 has 15 residues. V was clipped by 4 bases and J by 2 bases, with 11 bases between them. Per the germline V gene, CDR1 is LGHNA and CDR2 is YNFKEQ. The CDR3 reads CASSPLTENTGELFF. Written as DNA, the CDR3 is TGTGCCAGCAGCCCATTAACCGAAAACACCGGGGAGCTGTTTTTT.

The rearrangement links TRBV6-4 to TRBJ2-6; a weak D match, TRBD1 (5 bases). The CDR3 spans 17 residues. Germline CDR1 and CDR2: MRHNA and SNTAGT. Between the trimmed V and J ends, which lost 3 bases and 0 bases, there was a span of 12 bases. CDR3 in DNA: TGTGCCAGCAGTGAAGGGGCAGCCAACTCTGGGGCCAACGTCCTGACTTTC. Protein: CASSEGAANSGANVLTF.

This chain uses TRBV4-1 with TRBJ2-2; 10 positions match TRBD1. Germline V gene data show CDR1 as MGHRA and CDR2 as YSYEKL. V lost 4 bases, J lost 3 bases, and 5 bases stayed unmatched. There are 16 residues in the CDR3. The DNA for the CDR3 is TGCGCCAGCAGCCGCCGACAGGGGGCGGACACCGGGGAGCTGTTTTTT. Encoded protein: CASSRRQGADTGELFF.

This rearrangement joins TRBV3-1 (or the pseudogene TRBV3-2) to TRBJ2-3; TRBD2 aligns across 9 bases. This CDR3 region has 13 residues. V was pared by 8 bases and J by 1 base, with 1 base of the junction left unmatched. The germline gives CDR1 LGHDT, CDR2 YNNKEL (reference sequence). The DNA for the CDR3 is TGTGCCAGCGGCGGGAGGGGCACAGATACGCAGTATTTT. Residues: CASGGRGTDTQYF.